This TCR beta chain was captured in a study of graft-versus-host responses after intestinal transplantation. Repertoires were generated with immunoSEQ multiplex PCR, while TCRdb's copy carries only in-frame clones and drops some. This table has about 82,000 clones, 80% to 95% appearing once. Note on this clone: What it recognizes is unknown.

General study points: GvH clones were found in recipient marrow; some appeared first in ileum or blood.

The ends were cut back, 5 bases at V and 1 base at J, with 12 bases in the middle. Germline CDR1 reads SEHNR; CDR2 reads FQNEAQ (reference sequence). The length of the CDR3 is 15 residues. Material: unstimulated CD4+ T cells sorted from spleen or lymph node cells, obtained before transplant. V and J are TRBV7-9 and TRBJ2-1, with D possibly TRBD2 on 6 matching bases. This clonotype was obtained from a human donor who was the organ donor for an intestinal transplant. The CDR3 is CASSALATSYNEQFF. The CDR3 DNA sequence: TGTGCCAGCAGCGCCCTAGCGACTTCCTACAATGAGCAGTTCTTC.